This T cell receptor beta chain was found in a study of T cell repertoires in cytomegalovirus infection (dated 2019 in TCRdb). Background on the whole study: Peptide stimulations targeted recently identified HLA-C-restricted CMV epitopes, whose presentation resists viral immunomodulation, together with well-studied HLA-B-restricted epitopes. Donor HLA type was relevant to the analysis, as public TCR beta signatures indicated carriage of CMV infection together with the matching HLA type.

The sample's treatment or condition label, in plain terms: in vitro stimulation with specific CMV peptide epitopes to enrich CMV-specific T cells. CDR1 is given as MNHEY and CDR2 as SVGAGI, both from the germline V gene. Spanning cysteine to phenylalanine, the CDR3 consists of 12 amino acids. Only the CDR3 region is kept as DNA, spanning 36 bases read in frame from base 1. V is shortened by 4 bases, J by 6 bases, and the region joining them spans 9 bases. Note on this clonotype: No antigen is known for it. No much larger clonotype is one base removed from it; base qualities were not supplied.

What the work shows at the level of the full study, not this receptor alone: In both this cohort and an independent roughly 330-donor cohort, the cumulative frequency of public TCR beta family members distinguished carriers of CMV infection plus the relevant HLA type. The ex vivo response was dominated by HLA-C-restricted CMV-specific TCR beta clonotypes, and the single most frequent clonotype in two of eight donors was supplied by these HLA-C-restricted clonotypes.

Instrument used: Illumina HiSeq 1500. The public sequencing data were trimmed at Q25 with fastp and processed into clonotypes with MiXCR by TCRdb, which kept only in-frame beta chains. CDR3 protein duplicates are merged, each entry listing the most common genes and DNA. In this sample the table shows approximately 110,000 distinct CDR3 sequences, 30% to 35% of which occur a single time. Roughly 40% of the sample belongs to the ten largest clones. The chain is made from TRBV6-5 and TRBJ1-2; the D gene is not confidently resolved. The source was CD8+ T cells from cultured PBMCs, collected from culture after CMV antigen stimulation. The receptor comes from a human donor in good health (CMV status not recorded). Some clones in this sample may be carry-over from other donors' samples. The base sequence is TGTGCCAGCAGTTCCCCAGGTAATGGCTACACCTTC. It translates as CASSSPGNGYTF.